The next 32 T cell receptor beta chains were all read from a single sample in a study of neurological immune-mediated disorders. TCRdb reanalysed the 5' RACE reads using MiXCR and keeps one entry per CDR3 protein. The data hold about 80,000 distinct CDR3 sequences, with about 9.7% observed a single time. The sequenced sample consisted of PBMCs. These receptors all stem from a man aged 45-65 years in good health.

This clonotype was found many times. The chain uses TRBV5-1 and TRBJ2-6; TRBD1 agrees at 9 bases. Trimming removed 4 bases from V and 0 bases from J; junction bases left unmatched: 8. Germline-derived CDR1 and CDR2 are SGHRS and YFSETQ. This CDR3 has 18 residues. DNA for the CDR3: TGCGCCAGCAGCCTGGGACAGGGACGGAGCTCTGGGGCCAACGTCCTGACTTTC. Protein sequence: CASSLGQGRSSGANVLTF.

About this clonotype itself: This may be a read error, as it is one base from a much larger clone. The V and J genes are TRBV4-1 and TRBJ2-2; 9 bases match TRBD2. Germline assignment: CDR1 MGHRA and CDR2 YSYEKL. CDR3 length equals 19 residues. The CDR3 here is CASRQDGLAGHTDTGDLFF. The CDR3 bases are TGCGCCAGCAGACAAGATGGGCTAGCGGGGCACACAGACACCGGGGATCTGTTTTTT.

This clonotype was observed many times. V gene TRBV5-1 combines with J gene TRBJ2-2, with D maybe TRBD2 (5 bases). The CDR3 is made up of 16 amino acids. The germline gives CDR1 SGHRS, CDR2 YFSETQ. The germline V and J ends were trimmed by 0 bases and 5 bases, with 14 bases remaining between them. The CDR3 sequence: CASSLDGEKRTGELFF. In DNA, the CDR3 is TGCGCCAGCAGCTTGGATGGGGAGAAGAGAACCGGGGAGCTGTTTTTT.

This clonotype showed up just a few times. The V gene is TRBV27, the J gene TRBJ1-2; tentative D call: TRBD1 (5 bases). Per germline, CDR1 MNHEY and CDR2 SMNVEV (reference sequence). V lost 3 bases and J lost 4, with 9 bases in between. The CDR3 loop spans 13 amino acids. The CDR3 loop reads CASSLVGTYGYTF. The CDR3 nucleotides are TGTGCCAGCAGTTTGGTAGGGACCTATGGCTACACCTTC.

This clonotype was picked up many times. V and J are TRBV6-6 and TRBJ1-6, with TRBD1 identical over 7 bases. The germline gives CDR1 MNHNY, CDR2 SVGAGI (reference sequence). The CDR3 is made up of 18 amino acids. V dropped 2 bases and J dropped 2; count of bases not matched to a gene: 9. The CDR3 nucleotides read TGTGCCAGCAGTTACGGGGGTCAACAGGGGACCTATAATTCACCCCTCCACTTT. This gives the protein CASSYGGQQGTYNSPLHF.

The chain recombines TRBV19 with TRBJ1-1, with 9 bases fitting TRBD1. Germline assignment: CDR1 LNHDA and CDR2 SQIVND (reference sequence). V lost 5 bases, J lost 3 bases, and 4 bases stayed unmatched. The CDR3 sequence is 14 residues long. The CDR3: CASSQGQGYTEAFF. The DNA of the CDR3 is TGTGCCAGTAGTCAGGGACAGGGATACACTGAAGCTTTCTTT.

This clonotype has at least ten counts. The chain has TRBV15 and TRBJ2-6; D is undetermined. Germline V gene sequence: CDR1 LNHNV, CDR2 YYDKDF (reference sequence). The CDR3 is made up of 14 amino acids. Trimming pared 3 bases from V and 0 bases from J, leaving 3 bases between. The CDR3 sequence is CATSSGSGANVLTF. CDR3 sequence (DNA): TGTGCCACCAGCAGTGGCTCTGGGGCCAACGTCCTGACTTTC.

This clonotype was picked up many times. This CDR3 is CASSFKRVNPYNEQFF. The CDR3 DNA reads as TGTGCCAGCAGCTTCAAAAGGGTGAATCCCTACAATGAGCAGTTCTTC. The V and J genes are TRBV7-8 and TRBJ2-1; no clear D. Trimming removed 3 bases at V and 2 bases at J, with 14 bases between. Germline CDR1 is SGHVS and CDR2 is FQNEAQ. This CDR3 comprises 16 residues. Variable domain in full (rest from reference TRBV7-8 and TRBJ2-1): GAGVSQSPRYKVAKRGQDVALRCDPISGHVSLFWYQQALGQGPEFLTYFQNEAQLDKSGLPSDRFFAERPEGSVSTLKIQRTQQEDSAVYLCASSFKRVNPYNEQFFGPGTRLTVL.

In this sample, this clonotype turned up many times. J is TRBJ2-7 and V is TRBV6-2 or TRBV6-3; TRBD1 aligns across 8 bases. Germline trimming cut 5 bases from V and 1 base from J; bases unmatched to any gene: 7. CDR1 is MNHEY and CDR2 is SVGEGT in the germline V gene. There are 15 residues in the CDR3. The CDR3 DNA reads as TGTGCCAGCAGTCTCGGACAGGGACGATCCTACGAGCAGTACTTC. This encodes CASSLGQGRSYEQYF.

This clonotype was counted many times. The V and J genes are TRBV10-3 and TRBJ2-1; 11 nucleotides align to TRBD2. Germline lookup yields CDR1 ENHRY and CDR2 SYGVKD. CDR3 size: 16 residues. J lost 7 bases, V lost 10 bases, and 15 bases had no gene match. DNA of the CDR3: TGTGCCAGCGGGGTAGCGGGAGGGCTGGGACAAAATGAGCAGTTCTTC. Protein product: CASGVAGGLGQNEQFF.

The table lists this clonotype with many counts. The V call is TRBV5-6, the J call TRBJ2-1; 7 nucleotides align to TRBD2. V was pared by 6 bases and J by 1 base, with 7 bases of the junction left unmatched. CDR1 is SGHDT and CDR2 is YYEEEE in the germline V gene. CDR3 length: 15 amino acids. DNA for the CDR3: TGTGCCAGCACCGCTGTCGGGGGGTCCTACAATGAGCAGTTCTTC. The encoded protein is CASTAVGGSYNEQFF. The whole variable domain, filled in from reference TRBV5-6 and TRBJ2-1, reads DAGVTQSPTHLIKTRGQQVTLRCSPKSGHDTVSWYQQALGQGPQFIFQYYEEEERQRGNFPDRFSGHQFPNYSSELNVNALLLGDSALYLCASTAVGGSYNEQFFGPGTRLTVL.

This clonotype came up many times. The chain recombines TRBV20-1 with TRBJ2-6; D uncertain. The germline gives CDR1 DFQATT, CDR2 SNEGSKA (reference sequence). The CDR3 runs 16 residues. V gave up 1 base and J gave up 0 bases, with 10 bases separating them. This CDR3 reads CSARAAVSSGANVLTF. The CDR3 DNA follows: TGCAGTGCTAGAGCAGCCGTAAGCTCTGGGGCCAACGTCCTGACTTTC.

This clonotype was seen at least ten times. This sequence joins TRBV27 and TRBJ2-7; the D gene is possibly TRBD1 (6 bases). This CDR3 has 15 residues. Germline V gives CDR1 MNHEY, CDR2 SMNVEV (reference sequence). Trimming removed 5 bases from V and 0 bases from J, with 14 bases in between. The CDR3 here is CASSTARDISYEQYF. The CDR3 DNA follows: TGTGCCAGCAGTACGGCCCGGGACATCTCCTACGAGCAGTACTTC.

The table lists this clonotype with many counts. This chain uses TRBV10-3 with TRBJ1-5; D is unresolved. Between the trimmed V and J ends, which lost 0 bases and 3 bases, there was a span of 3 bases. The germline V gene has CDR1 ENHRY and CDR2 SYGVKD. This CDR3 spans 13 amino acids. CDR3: CAISESNNQPQHF. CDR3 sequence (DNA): TGTGCCATCAGTGAGTCGAACAATCAGCCCCAGCATTTT.

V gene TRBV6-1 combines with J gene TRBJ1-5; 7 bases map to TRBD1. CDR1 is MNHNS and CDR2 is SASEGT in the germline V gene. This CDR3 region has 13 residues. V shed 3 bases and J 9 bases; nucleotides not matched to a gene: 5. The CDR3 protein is CASSDRQGGPQHF. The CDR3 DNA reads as TGTGCCAGCAGTGACCGACAGGGAGGGCCCCAGCATTTT.

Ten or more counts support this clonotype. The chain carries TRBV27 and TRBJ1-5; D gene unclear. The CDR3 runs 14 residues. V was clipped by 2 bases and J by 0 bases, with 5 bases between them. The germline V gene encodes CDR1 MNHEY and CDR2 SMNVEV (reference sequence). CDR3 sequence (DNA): TGTGCCAGCAGTTTAGGGCTTAGCAATCAGCCCCAGCATTTT. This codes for CASSLGLSNQPQHF.

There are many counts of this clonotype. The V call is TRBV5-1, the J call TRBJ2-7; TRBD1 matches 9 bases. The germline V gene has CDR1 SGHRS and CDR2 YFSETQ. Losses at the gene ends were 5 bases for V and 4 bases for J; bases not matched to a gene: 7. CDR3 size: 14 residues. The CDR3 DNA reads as TGCGCCAGCAGAATTGACAGGGGGAGTTACGAGCAGTACTTC. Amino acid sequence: CASRIDRGSYEQYF.

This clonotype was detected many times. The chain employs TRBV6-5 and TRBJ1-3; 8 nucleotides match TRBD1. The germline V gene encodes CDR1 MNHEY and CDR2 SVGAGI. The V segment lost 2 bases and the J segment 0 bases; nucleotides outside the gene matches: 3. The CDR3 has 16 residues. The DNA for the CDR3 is TGTGCCAGCAGTTACGGGACAGGCGGCTCTGGAAACACCATATATTTT. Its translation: CASSYGTGGSGNTIYF.

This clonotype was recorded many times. The CDR3 reads CASSFRTGAGANVLTF. The CDR3 coding sequence is TGCGCCAGCAGCTTTAGGACAGGGGCTGGGGCCAACGTCCTGACTTTC. The chain is built from TRBV5-1 and TRBJ2-6; 9 bases map to TRBD1. Trimming removed 2 bases from V and 2 bases from J; junction bases left unmatched: 2. Per the germline V gene, CDR1 is SGHRS and CDR2 is YFSETQ. CDR3 size: 16 residues.

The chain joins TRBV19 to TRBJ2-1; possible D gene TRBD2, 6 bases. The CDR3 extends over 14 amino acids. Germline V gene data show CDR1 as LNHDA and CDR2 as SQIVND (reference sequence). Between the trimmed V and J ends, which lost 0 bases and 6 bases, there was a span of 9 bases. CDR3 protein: CASSIDQGGNEQFF. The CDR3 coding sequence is TGTGCCAGTAGTATAGATCAGGGAGGCAATGAGCAGTTCTTC.

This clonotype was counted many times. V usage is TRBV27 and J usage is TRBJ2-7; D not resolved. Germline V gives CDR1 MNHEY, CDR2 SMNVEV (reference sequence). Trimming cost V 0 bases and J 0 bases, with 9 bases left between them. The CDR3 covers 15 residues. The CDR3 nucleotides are TGTGCCAGCAGTTTATCGTCGGTCCGCTCCTACGAGCAGTACTTC. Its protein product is CASSLSSVRSYEQYF.

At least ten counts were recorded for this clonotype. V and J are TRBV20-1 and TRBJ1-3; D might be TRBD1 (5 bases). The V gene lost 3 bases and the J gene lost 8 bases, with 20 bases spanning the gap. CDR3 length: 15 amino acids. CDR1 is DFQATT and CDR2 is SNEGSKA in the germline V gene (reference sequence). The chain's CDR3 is CSASNRQGTGDTIYF. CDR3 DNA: TGCAGTGCTAGTAATCGGCAGGGCACTGGGGACACCATATATTTT.

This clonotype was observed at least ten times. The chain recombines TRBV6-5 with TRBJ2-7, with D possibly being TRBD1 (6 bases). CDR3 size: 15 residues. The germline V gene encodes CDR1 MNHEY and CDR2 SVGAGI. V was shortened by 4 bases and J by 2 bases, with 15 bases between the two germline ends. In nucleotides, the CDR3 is TGTGCCAGCAGTTCCCCGACAGGCAGCCCCTACGAGCAGTACTTC. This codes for CASSSPTGSPYEQYF.

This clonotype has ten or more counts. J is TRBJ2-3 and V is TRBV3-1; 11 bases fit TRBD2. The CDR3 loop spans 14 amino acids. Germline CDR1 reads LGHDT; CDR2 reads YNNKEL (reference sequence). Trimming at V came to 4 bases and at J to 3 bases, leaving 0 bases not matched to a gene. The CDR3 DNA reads TGTGCCAGCAGCCCTAGCGGGAGGACAGATACGCAGTATTTT. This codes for CASSPSGRTDTQYF.

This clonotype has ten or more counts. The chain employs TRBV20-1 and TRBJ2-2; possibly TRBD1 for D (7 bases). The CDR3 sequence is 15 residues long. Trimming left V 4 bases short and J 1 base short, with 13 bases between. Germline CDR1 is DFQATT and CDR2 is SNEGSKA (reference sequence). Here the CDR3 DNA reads TGCAGTGCTACAACAGGGGAGGAGAACACCGGGGAGCTGTTTTTT. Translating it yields CSATTGEENTGELFF.

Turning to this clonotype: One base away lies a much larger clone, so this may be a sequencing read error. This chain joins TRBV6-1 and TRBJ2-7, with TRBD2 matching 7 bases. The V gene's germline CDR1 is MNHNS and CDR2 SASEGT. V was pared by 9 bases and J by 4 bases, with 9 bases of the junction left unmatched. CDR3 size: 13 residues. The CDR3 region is CASRVSGGYEQYF. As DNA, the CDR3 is TGTGCCAGTCGTGTTTCGGGGGGTTACGAGCAGTACTTC.

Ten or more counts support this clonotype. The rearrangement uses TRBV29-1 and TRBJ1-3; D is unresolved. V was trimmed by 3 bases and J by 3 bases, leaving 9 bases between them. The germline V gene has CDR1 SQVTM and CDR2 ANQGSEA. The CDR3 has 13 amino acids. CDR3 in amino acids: CSVDSDGGNTIYF. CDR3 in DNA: TGCAGCGTTGATTCGGACGGTGGAAACACCATATATTTT.

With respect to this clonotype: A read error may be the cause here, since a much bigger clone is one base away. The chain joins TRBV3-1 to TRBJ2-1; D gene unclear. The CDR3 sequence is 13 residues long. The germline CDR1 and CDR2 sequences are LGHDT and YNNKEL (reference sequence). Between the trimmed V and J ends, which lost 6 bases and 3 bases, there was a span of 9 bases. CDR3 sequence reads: CASRPTCYNEQFF. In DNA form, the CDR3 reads TGTGCCAGCAGACCTACATGCTACAATGAGCAGTTCTTC.

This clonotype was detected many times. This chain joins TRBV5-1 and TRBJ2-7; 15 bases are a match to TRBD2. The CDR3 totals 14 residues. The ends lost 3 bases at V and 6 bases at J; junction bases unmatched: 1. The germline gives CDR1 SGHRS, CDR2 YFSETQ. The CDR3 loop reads CASSSGLAGGEQYF. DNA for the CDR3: TGCGCCAGCAGCTCGGGACTAGCGGGAGGCGAGCAGTACTTC.

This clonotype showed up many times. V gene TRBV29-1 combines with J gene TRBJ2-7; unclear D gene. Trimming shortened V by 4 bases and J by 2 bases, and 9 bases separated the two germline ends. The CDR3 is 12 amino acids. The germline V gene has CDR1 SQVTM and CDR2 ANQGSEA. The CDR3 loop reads CSVVDRPYEQYF. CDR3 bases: TGCAGCGTTGTGGACCGTCCCTACGAGCAGTACTTC.

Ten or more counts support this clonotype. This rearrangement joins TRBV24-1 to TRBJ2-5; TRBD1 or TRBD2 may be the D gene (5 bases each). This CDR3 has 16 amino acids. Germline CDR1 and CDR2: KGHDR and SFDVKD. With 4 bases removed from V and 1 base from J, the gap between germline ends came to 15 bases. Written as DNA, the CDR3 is TGTGCCACCAGTGACGGGGACCTGCCCTTCCAAGAGACCCAGTACTTC. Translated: CATSDGDLPFQETQYF.

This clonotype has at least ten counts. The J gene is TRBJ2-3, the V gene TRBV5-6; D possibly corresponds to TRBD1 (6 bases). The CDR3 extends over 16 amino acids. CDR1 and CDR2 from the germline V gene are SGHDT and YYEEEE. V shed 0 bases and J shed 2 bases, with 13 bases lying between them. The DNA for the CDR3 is TGTGCCAGCAGCTTGGCGGCAGGGGCACCCACAGATACGCAGTATTTT. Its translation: CASSLAAGAPTDTQYF.